The 16 T cell receptor beta chains below were found in one sample sequenced in a study of cytomegalovirus exposure and HLA in healthy donors. Researchers ran the PCR with 60 Vbeta and 13 Jbeta primers. The data were produced by immunoSEQ multiplex PCR, yet TCRdb's version contains in-frame clones alone and is incomplete. The data hold about 92,000 clones, with roughly 73% observed a single time. Material: PBMCs. The receptors here all came from a man aged 45-65 years in good health and CMV-seropositive.

This clone was recorded a few times. V usage is TRBV18 and J usage is TRBJ2-3; D is uncertain. The CDR3 contains 13 residues. The germline gives CDR1 KGHSH, CDR2 LQKENI. V was shortened by 6 bases and J by 4 bases, with 11 bases between the two germline ends. DNA for the CDR3: TGTGCCAGCTCCCCCTTTGTCTCAGATACGCAGTATTTT. It yields the protein CASSPFVSDTQYF.

This clone showed up just once. This chain uses TRBV6-5 with TRBJ2-3, with 8 nucleotides matching TRBD2. The J segment lost 5 bases and the V segment lost 10 bases, leaving 14 bases of the junction unmatched. Germline V gene sequence: CDR1 MNHEY, CDR2 SVGAGI. This CDR3 is 15 amino acids long. Here the CDR3 DNA reads TGTGCCACCAGGGGAATCGGGGGGGACGGAGATACGCAGTATTTT. Its translation: CATRGIGGDGDTQYF.

This sequence joins TRBV5-4 and TRBJ2-7, with 14 nucleotides matching TRBD2. This CDR3 has 15 amino acids. V dropped 4 bases and J dropped 9; count of bases not matched to a gene: 9. Germline V CDR1 and CDR2: SGHNT, YYREEE (reference sequence). The CDR3 sequence: CASSLSGTSGGAQYF. CDR3 in DNA: TGTGCCAGCAGCCTTTCCGGGACTAGCGGGGGCGCGCAGTACTTC.

Of note for this clone: The junction differs from germline at one of its ends, possibly a read error. V and J are TRBV18 and TRBJ1-2; TRBD1 aligns across 7 bases. The CDR3 covers 13 residues. CDR1 is KGHSH and CDR2 is LQKENI in the germline V gene. The CDR3 sequence is CASSSGQDYGYPF. The CDR3 nucleotides are TGTGCCAGCTCCTCCGGACAGGACTATGGCTACCCCTTC.

The chain links TRBV6-5 to TRBJ2-1, with TRBD2 matching 13 bases. J was trimmed by 4 bases and V by 8 bases; bases with no gene match: 5. Germline CDR1 reads MNHEY; CDR2 reads SVGAGI. This CDR3 spans 15 amino acids. The DNA for the CDR3 is TGTGCCAGCGGGAGGACTAGCGGGGGATACAATGAGCAGTTCTTC. Its translation is CASGRTSGGYNEQFF.

The chain has TRBV11-2 and TRBJ2-3; D might be TRBD1 (6 bases). V was pared by 3 bases and J by 4 bases, with 11 bases between. CDR1 and CDR2 from the germline V gene are SGHAT and FQNNGV. The CDR3 consists of 14 residues. The CDR3 region is CASSFGQGPDTQYF. The CDR3 DNA is TGTGCCAGCAGCTTTGGGCAGGGGCCAGATACGCAGTATTTT.

This chain joins TRBV19 and TRBJ1-4, with D unresolved. Trimming left V 3 bases short and J 1 base short, with 18 bases between. The CDR3 length is 18 residues. The germline V gene has CDR1 LNHDA and CDR2 SQIVND (reference sequence). The CDR3 nucleotides are TGTGCCAGTAGTATCCTCCTCCCGCGGATTGGAACTAATGAAAAACTGTTTTTT. This sequence encodes CASSILLPRIGTNEKLFF.

The J gene is TRBJ2-5, the V gene TRBV7-3, with 8 bases fitting TRBD2. The CDR3 is made up of 16 amino acids. J was trimmed by 1 base and V by 1 base; bases with no gene match: 5. CDR1 is SGHTA and CDR2 is FQGTGA in the germline V gene. The DNA for the CDR3 is TGTGCCAGCAGCTTAAACAGCGGGGGCCTCCAAGAGACCCAGTACTTC. Protein sequence: CASSLNSGGLQETQYF.

This clone was recorded once. The chain recombines TRBV7-2 with TRBJ2-7, with 8 bases matching TRBD2. This CDR3 spans 15 amino acids. Germline lookup yields CDR1 SGHTA and CDR2 FQGNSA. With V trimmed by 3 bases and J by 5 bases, 9 bases remained unmatched. The chain's CDR3 is CASSLLAGLGNEQYF. As DNA, the CDR3 is TGTGCCAGCAGCTTGTTAGCGGGGTTAGGTAACGAGCAGTACTTC.

This clone has just a few counts. The chain uses TRBV5-1 and TRBJ2-6, with D unclear. The CDR3 totals 16 residues. V was shortened by 4 bases and J by 1 base, with 12 bases between the two germline ends. The germline V gene encodes CDR1 SGHRS and CDR2 YFSETQ. The CDR3 loop is CASSVYSISGANVLTF. CDR3 in DNA: TGCGCCAGCAGCGTCTACTCGATATCTGGGGCCAACGTCCTGACTTTC.

The table lists this clone with a count of one. The chain links TRBV7-9 to TRBJ1-2, with D unclear. Germline CDR1 reads SEHNR; CDR2 reads FQNEAQ (reference sequence). The CDR3 runs 13 residues. V lost 6 bases to trimming and J lost 4 bases, with 12 bases between them. The CDR3 coding sequence is TGTGCCAGCAGTTCGACGGAGCTCTATGGCTACACCTTC. This gives the protein CASSSTELYGYTF. Full variable domain (missing parts from reference TRBV7-9 and TRBJ1-2): DTGVSQNPRHKITKRGQNVTFRCDPISEHNRLYWYRQTLGQGPEFLTYFQNEAQLEKSRLLSDRFSAERPKGSFSTLEIQRTEQGDSAMYLCASSSTELYGYTFGSGTRLTVV.

In its sample, this clone was seen once. J is TRBJ1-2 and V is TRBV5-1; TRBD1 matches 8 bases. The CDR3 spans 13 residues. The germline CDR1 and CDR2 sequences are SGHRS and YFSETQ. The V segment lost 4 bases and the J segment 7 bases; nucleotides outside the gene matches: 6. The CDR3 protein is CASSPDRVRGYTF. The CDR3 DNA follows: TGCGCCAGCAGCCCGGACAGGGTTCGTGGCTACACCTTC.

The chain carries TRBV10-2 and TRBJ1-2, with D possibly matching TRBD1 (5 bases). CDR1 WSHSY and CDR2 SAAADI come from the germline V gene. There are 13 residues in the CDR3. The CDR3 DNA is TGCGCGAGCGGGCTGGGGCCTAACTATGGCTACACCTTC. This encodes CASGLGPNYGYTF.

The chain uses TRBV9 and TRBJ1-1, with D possibly TRBD1 on 6 matching bases. Trimming removed 0 bases at V and 2 bases at J, with 11 bases between. This CDR3 spans 15 amino acids. From germline, CDR1 is SGDLS and CDR2 YYNGEE. The CDR3 nucleotides are TGTGCCAGCAGCGTAGCCGGGGGGCTTAACACTGAAGCTTTCTTT. Its protein is CASSVAGGLNTEAFF.

V is TRBV30 and J is TRBJ2-3, with D possibly being TRBD1 or TRBD2 (5 bases each). This CDR3 comprises 17 residues. V shed 8 bases and J shed 0 bases, with 24 bases lying between them. Germline CDR1 reads GTSNPN; CDR2 reads SVGIG (reference sequence). CDR3 nucleotide sequence: TGTGCCGGGACCGCAAATAAGGAGGCGACTAGCACAGATACGCAGTATTTT. This translates into CAGTANKEATSTDTQYF.

This chain connects TRBV15 to TRBJ1-4, with D perhaps TRBD1 (5 bases). V was clipped by 6 bases and J by 7 bases, with 9 bases between them. Germline V gene lookup returns CDR1 LNHNV and CDR2 YYDKDF (reference sequence). The CDR3 length is 12 residues. CDR3 protein: CATSQGGEKLFF. In DNA form, the CDR3 reads TGTGCCACCAGTCAGGGAGGTGAAAAACTGTTTTTT.